This TCR beta chain was identified during a study of PD-1 blockade in classical Hodgkin lymphoma. Whole-study findings and limits: Compared with healthy donors, newly diagnosed patients reportedly showed lower baseline TCR diversity.

Points on this clone: Antigen specificity is unknown.

Germline CDR1 reads MGHDK; CDR2 reads SYGVNS. The CDR3 extends over 18 amino acids. V was trimmed by 3 bases and J by 8 bases, leaving 25 bases between them. Each patient relapsed following autologous stem cell transplantation, and prior brentuximab vedotin exposure differed. Patients' outcomes at their best amounted to complete response, partial response or progressive disease. Assay used: immunoSEQ multiplex PCR; TCRdb lists only in-frame clones, some missing. Among more than 70,000 clones listed, around 90% were seen once. The genes are TRBV25-1 and TRBJ1-4, with D unresolved. This receptor was obtained from a human donor with classical Hodgkin lymphoma. Sequenced material: peripheral blood mononuclear cells (PBMCs), taken before the second cycle of nivolumab. Here the CDR3 DNA reads TGTGCCAGCAGTGATACTATGGTTCCAGGACGTGATGCCGAAAAACTGTTTTTT. This sequence encodes CASSDTMVPGRDAEKLFF.